Listed here is a single T cell receptor beta chain. The validation cohort, a group of more than 95 subjects, included the donors and was separate from the roughly 670-subject first cohort. Germline V CDR1 and CDR2: MNHNS, SASEGT. The CDR3 runs to 16 residues. V shed 4 bases, J shed 5 bases, and the junction held 11 bases outside the gene matches. The entry originates in a study of cytomegalovirus exposure and HLA in healthy donors. Produced via immunoSEQ multiplex PCR; TCRdb's table is partial and in-frame only. The sample contains 100,000 to 150,000 clones, approximately 88% of which appear only once.

The sequencing input was PBMCs. The origin of this receptor is a woman aged 18-29 years in good health and CMV-seronegative. The chain links TRBV6-1 to TRBJ2-5, with 9 nucleotides matching TRBD1. CDR3 sequence: CASSVGTGSLVETQYF. In nucleotides, the CDR3 is TGTGCCAGCAGTGTTGGGACAGGGAGTCTTGTCGAGACCCAGTACTTC.